This T cell receptor beta chain was identified during a study of T-cell memory formation after mild COVID-19. TCRdb re-called the 5' RACE reads through MiXCR, storing one row per CDR3 protein. This sample carries under 300,000 distinct CDR3 sequences, 18% of them seen once, and the ten largest clones take 20% to 25%. This clonotype was found a few times. Antigen unknown. Germline V gives CDR1 SEHNR, CDR2 FQNEAQ (reference sequence). The CDR3 sequence is 10 residues long. V gave up 11 bases and J gave up 3 bases, with 6 bases separating them. General observations from the study: The study found balanced CD4/CD8 in clones contracting day 15 to 85 and a CD4+ lean in later expanders.

This receptor was taken from a man in his late teens or twenties who had mild COVID-19 (a few samples of this study predate the infection). Cell type and time point are not known. Sequenced sample: PBMCs or a T cell subset sorted from them (not recorded which). The chain carries TRBV7-9 and TRBJ2-3; D ambiguous. The CDR3 sequence: CAGSTDTQYF. CDR3 DNA: TGTGCCGGAAGTACAGATACGCAGTATTTT.